The present entry profiles one T cell receptor beta chain with its context. The sample is drawn from a study of blood T cell repertoires in COVID-19. At the level of the study: Some COVID-19 samples were acute and others convalescent; all came from the United States, Italy and Spain. The analysed material was cDNA or gDNA that came from T cells, B-cell-depleted T cells, or PBMCs.

The CDR3 loop spans 13 amino acids. In germline, CDR1 is LNHDA, CDR2 SQIVND (reference sequence). V was trimmed by 8 bases and J by 5 bases, leaving 15 bases between them. Original processing notes: Amplification of reference gene primers provided the estimated nucleated cell counts. Sequencing used immunoSEQ multiplex PCR; TCRdb keeps in-frame clones, though not all of them. The V and J calls and clone size come from that table; D and trimming were worked out from the DNA. This table holds roughly 86,000 clones, approximately 80% found once. The sequenced sample was peripheral blood. The V and J genes are TRBV19 and TRBJ2-5, with a weak D call TRBD1 (7 bases). The clonotype originates from a man over 45 with acute or convalescent COVID-19. The CDR3 sequence is CASSQGGWETQYF. The CDR3 DNA sequence: TGTGCCAGTTCTCAGGGGGGATGGGAGACCCAGTACTTC.